What follows are 28 T cell receptor beta chains derived from one specimen sequenced in a study of sequential checkpoint blockade in melanoma. Clones were read by immunoSEQ multiplex PCR, and TCRdb kept only the in-frame ones, dropping some. The sample includes 10,000 to 15,000 clones, around 83% of them seen just once. Sample treatment: randomized to nivolumab then ipilimumab (arm A) or the reverse (arm B). Sequencing was performed on CD8+ T cells sorted from blood (inferred from file names), taken from a patient given nivolumab and ipilimumab in sequence. The receptors shown here come from a human donor with melanoma.

The chain joins TRBV28 to TRBJ2-5; 15 positions match TRBD2. The germline V gene has CDR1 MDHEN and CDR2 SYDVKM. V gave up 5 bases and J gave up 7 bases; unmatched junction bases: 14. The CDR3 loop spans 18 amino acids. CDR3 nucleotides: TGTGCCAGCAGTCCGGTCTCAGGACTAGCGGGGGGGCGGGGGACCCAGTACTTC. Amino acids: CASSPVSGLAGGRGTQYF.

The chain joins TRBV27 to TRBJ1-1; D gene uncertain. This CDR3 contains 15 residues. V gave up 0 bases and J gave up 4 bases, with 12 bases separating them. Germline V gene lookup returns CDR1 MNHEY and CDR2 SMNVEV (reference sequence). The CDR3 nucleotides are TGTGCCAGCAGTTTATCGAGGGTGCTGGCCACTGAAGCTTTCTTT. Protein: CASSLSRVLATEAFF.

This rearrangement joins TRBV30 to TRBJ1-1; 7 bases map to TRBD1. The J segment lost 5 bases and the V segment lost 0 bases, leaving 6 bases of the junction unmatched. CDR1 and CDR2 (germline): GTSNPN, SVGIG (reference sequence). CDR3 length: 14 residues. CDR3 coding DNA: TGTGCCTGGAGTGTACAGGGGCGTGGGACTGAAGCTTTCTTT. This gives the protein CAWSVQGRGTEAFF.

The chain is built from TRBV7-8 and TRBJ2-3; D is possibly TRBD2 (7 bases). Germline V gene lookup returns CDR1 SGHVS and CDR2 FQNEAQ. V was cut by 6 bases and J by 4 bases, with 20 bases left in between. The length of the CDR3 is 16 residues. CDR3 loop: CASSSKRGGAADTQYF. CDR3 nucleotides: TGTGCCAGCAGTTCTAAAAGAGGGGGGGCCGCAGATACGCAGTATTTT.

This clone was seen a handful of times. The gene calls are TRBV4-2 and TRBJ2-1; 9 bases agree with TRBD2. Germline loops: CDR1 LGHNA, CDR2 YNFKEQ. Trimming at V came to 5 bases and at J to 0 bases, leaving 11 bases not matched to a gene. CDR3 size: 18 residues. CDR3 sequence (DNA): TGTGCCAGCAGCTTAGTTTTTGGTAGCGGGGGCTCCTACAATGAGCAGTTCTTC. Its translation: CASSLVFGSGGSYNEQFF.

The chain couples TRBV27 to TRBJ1-1; D gene ambiguous. Germline CDR1 is MNHEY and CDR2 is SMNVEV (reference sequence). The V gene lost 3 bases and the J gene lost 8 bases, with 16 bases spanning the gap. CDR3 length: 14 residues. CDR3 amino acids: CASSLDGLGIEAFF. DNA for the CDR3: TGTGCCAGCAGTTTGGACGGCCTCGGGATAGAAGCTTTCTTT.

V usage is TRBV5-6 and J usage is TRBJ1-1; 9 bases map to TRBD1. This CDR3 comprises 14 residues. J gave up 5 bases and V 0 bases, and 2 bases lay outside the gene matches. The germline gives CDR1 SGHDT, CDR2 YYEEEE. CDR3 coding DNA: TGTGCCAGCAGCTTGGCTGGGACAGGGACTGAAGCTTTCTTT. Translation gives CASSLAGTGTEAFF.

This sequence joins TRBV4-3 and TRBJ2-7, with a possible D match to TRBD1 (5 bases). V lost 1 base to trimming and J lost 3 bases, with 13 bases between them. From germline, CDR1 is LGHNA and CDR2 YSLEER. The CDR3 contains 15 residues. CDR3 protein: CASSQGTSRGYEQYF. The CDR3 bases are TGCGCCAGCAGCCAAGGGACATCAAGAGGCTACGAGCAGTACTTC.

The CDR3 protein is CASSFVGLGNQPQHF. In DNA, the CDR3 is TGTGCCAGCAGTTTTGTGGGGCTCGGCAATCAGCCCCAGCATTTT. The J gene is TRBJ1-5, the V gene TRBV27; tentatively, D is TRBD1 (5 bases). The CDR3 extends over 15 amino acids. V lost 3 bases and J lost 2, with 11 bases in between. Germline CDR1 is MNHEY and CDR2 is SMNVEV (reference sequence).

The chain joins TRBV29-1 to TRBJ2-7; 8 bases map to TRBD2. Germline trimming cut 5 bases from V and 6 bases from J; bases unmatched to any gene: 6. Germline V gives CDR1 SQVTM, CDR2 ANQGSEA. CDR3 length: 12 residues. CDR3 bases: TGCAGCGTTAGCGGGGGCGTCCCCGAGCAGTACTTC. Translation gives CSVSGGVPEQYF.

The V gene is TRBV4-3, the J gene TRBJ1-6; 7 bases fit TRBD1. The CDR3 is made up of 14 amino acids. Trimming cost V 8 bases and J 7 bases; bases outside gene matches: 8. The germline V gene has CDR1 LGHNA and CDR2 YSLEER. CDR3 amino acids: CASHLQGTNSPLHF. CDR3 in DNA: TGCGCCAGCCATCTACAGGGGACCAATTCACCCCTCCACTTT.

This sequence joins TRBV7-6 and TRBJ2-7; possible D gene TRBD1, 7 bases. The CDR3 contains 13 residues. The germline gives CDR1 SGHVS, CDR2 FNYEAQ. Trimming removed 6 bases at V and 5 bases at J, with 14 bases between. CDR3 amino acids: CASSGGTDNEQYF. The DNA of the CDR3 is TGTGCCAGCAGTGGGGGGACAGACAACGAGCAGTACTTC. The variable domain in full, with the rest retrieved from reference TRBV7-6 and TRBJ2-7, is GAGVSQSPRYKVTKRGQDVALRCDPISGHVSLYWYRQALGQGPEFLTYFNYEAQQDKSGLPNDRFSAERPEGSISTLTIQRTEQRDSAMYRCASSGGTDNEQYFGPGTRLTVT.

This clone was observed a single time. This sequence joins TRBV19 and TRBJ2-3; TRBD2 agrees at 10 bases. V trimming: 0 bases; J trimming: 6 bases; junction bases outside the gene matches: 6. The germline CDR1 and CDR2 sequences are LNHDA and SQIVND (reference sequence). This CDR3 has 16 amino acids. Written as DNA, the CDR3 is TGTGCCAGTAGTATAGATCGGCTAGCGGGGGCTGATACGCAGTATTTT. This codes for CASSIDRLAGADTQYF.

The chain carries TRBV4-3 and TRBJ1-5; D gene uncertain. V lost 0 bases and J 6 bases, leaving 12 bases between the germline ends. This CDR3 is built from 15 residues. The germline gives CDR1 LGHNA, CDR2 YSLEER. The CDR3 coding sequence is TGCGCCAGCAGCCAAGAGGGCCGAAGCGGTCAGCCCCAGCATTTT. Protein: CASSQEGRSGQPQHF.

This clone is medium-sized (0.01 to 0.1%) by share. The V gene is TRBV19, the J gene TRBJ1-1; D ambiguous. CDR1 LNHDA and CDR2 SQIVND come from the germline V gene (reference sequence). V lost 7 bases and J 4 bases, leaving 19 bases between the germline ends. The CDR3 loop spans 15 amino acids. The CDR3 spells CASNDFTGAGTEAFF. The DNA of the CDR3 is TGTGCCAGTAACGATTTCACGGGTGCGGGCACTGAAGCTTTCTTT.

The chain carries TRBV6-6 and TRBJ2-2; the D gene is possibly TRBD1 (5 bases). This CDR3 contains 14 residues. Germline CDR1 MNHNY, CDR2 SVGAGI (reference sequence). V was clipped by 3 bases and J by 7 bases, with 12 bases between them. The CDR3 here is CASSYPGPGGELFF. In DNA form, the CDR3 reads TGTGCCAGCAGTTATCCAGGGCCGGGCGGGGAGCTGTTTTTT.

The rearrangement uses TRBV7-8 and TRBJ2-7; maybe TRBD1 (5 bases). Germline V gene data show CDR1 as SGHVS and CDR2 as FQNEAQ. V lost 5 bases and J 0 bases, leaving 14 bases between the germline ends. CDR3 length equals 15 residues. The CDR3 loop reads CASSLDSPSSYEQYF. CDR3 nucleotides: TGTGCCAGCAGCCTAGACAGTCCGAGCTCCTACGAGCAGTACTTC.

This clone was seen once. The J gene is TRBJ2-7, the V gene TRBV7-9; TRBD1 agrees at 9 bases. The J segment lost 0 bases and the V segment lost 5 bases, leaving 5 bases of the junction unmatched. The CDR3 runs to 15 residues. Germline CDR1 and CDR2: SEHNR and FQNEAQ (reference sequence). CDR3 protein: CASSPRTGASYEQYF. CDR3 nucleotides: TGTGCCAGCAGCCCACGGACAGGGGCCTCCTACGAGCAGTACTTC.

The V gene is TRBV19, the J gene TRBJ2-7; TRBD2 matches at 11 bases. Germline V gene data show CDR1 as LNHDA and CDR2 as SQIVND (reference sequence). There are 15 residues in the CDR3. V shed 4 bases, J shed 2 bases, and the junction held 4 bases outside the gene matches. The CDR3 spells CASSTLAGGPYEQYF. Here the CDR3 DNA reads TGTGCCAGTAGTACCCTAGCGGGGGGACCCTACGAGCAGTACTTC.

Here the CDR3 DNA reads TGTGCCAGCAGCCACCCCGGGTCCGTCGAGACCCAGTACTTC. Protein product: CASSHPGSVETQYF. This chain connects TRBV14 to TRBJ2-5; D ambiguous. Trimming took off 3 bases at V and 5 bases at J, with 13 bases between the two ends. The CDR3 totals 14 residues. Germline-derived CDR1 and CDR2 are SGHDN and FVKESK.

The V call is TRBV19, the J call TRBJ2-7; 11 bases align to TRBD1. CDR1 and CDR2 from the germline V gene are LNHDA and SQIVND (reference sequence). The CDR3 loop spans 16 amino acids. The J segment lost 5 bases and the V segment lost 3 bases, leaving 9 bases of the junction unmatched. This CDR3 is CASSMKGTGGRHEQYF. The DNA for the CDR3 is TGTGCCAGTAGTATGAAGGGGACAGGGGGTAGGCACGAGCAGTACTTC.

This clone has only a few counts. J is TRBJ2-6 and V is TRBV11-2; 7 nucleotides align to TRBD1. CDR3 length: 16 amino acids. The V and J ends lost 3 bases and 0 bases, in that order; junction bases with no gene match: 2. Germline CDR1 is SGHAT and CDR2 is FQNNGV. The CDR3 spells CASSLGQFSGANVLTF. The CDR3 nucleotides are TGTGCCAGCAGCTTGGGACAGTTCTCTGGGGCCAACGTCCTGACTTTC.

The genes are TRBV4-2 and TRBJ2-3, with 8 bases that match TRBD2. Trimming cost V 0 bases and J 1 base; bases outside gene matches: 12. The germline V gene has CDR1 LGHNA and CDR2 YNFKEQ. CDR3 length: 19 amino acids. CDR3 nucleotide sequence: TGTGCCAGCAGCCAAGACAAGGACGGAGCGGGGGACCGCACAGATACGCAGTATTTT. Protein product: CASSQDKDGAGDRTDTQYF.

The count of this clone is one. The rearrangement uses TRBV7-6 and TRBJ2-6; a possible D gene is TRBD1 (6 bases). The V end was cut by 8 bases, the J end by 1 base, with 12 bases between. From germline, CDR1 is SGHVS and CDR2 FNYEAQ. The CDR3 covers 15 residues. CDR3 region: CASRRDMSGANVLTF. In nucleotides, the CDR3 is TGTGCCAGCCGTAGGGACATGTCTGGGGCCAACGTCCTGACTTTC.

The J gene is TRBJ2-1, the V gene TRBV7-2; TRBD2 agrees at 9 bases. The germline V gene has CDR1 SGHTA and CDR2 FQGNSA. This CDR3 is 19 amino acids long. Trimming cost V 5 bases and J 1 base; bases outside gene matches: 15. CDR3 residues: CASSINKAGGYPSYNEQFF. CDR3 bases: TGTGCCAGCAGCATCAATAAAGCGGGGGGCTACCCATCCTACAATGAGCAGTTCTTC.

The rearrangement uses TRBV18 and TRBJ2-3; D remains unclear. V lost 4 bases and J 2 bases, leaving 10 bases between the germline ends. The CDR3 loop spans 14 amino acids. CDR1 KGHSH and CDR2 LQKENI come from the germline V gene. The DNA for the CDR3 is TGTGCCAGCTCACACATTGGGCCCACAGATACGCAGTATTTT. Protein product: CASSHIGPTDTQYF.

This chain connects TRBV27 to TRBJ2-3, with D possibly TRBD2 on 5 matching bases. Germline lookup yields CDR1 MNHEY and CDR2 SMNVEV (reference sequence). Trimming removed 5 bases at V and 0 bases at J, with 24 bases between. The CDR3 totals 19 residues. Here the CDR3 DNA reads TGTGCCAGCAGTGGGCGGAGGACCGCGGACGGACGCAGCACAGATACGCAGTATTTT. This gives the protein CASSGRRTADGRSTDTQYF.

This clone is termed hyperexpanded (1% or more). The CDR3 region has the DNA TGTGCCAGCAGCCGCGGACAGGGTTGGGAGCAGTACTTC. Amino acid sequence: CASSRGQGWEQYF. J is TRBJ2-7 and V is TRBV16; 8 positions match TRBD1. The CDR3 is made up of 13 amino acids. Germline assignment: CDR1 KGHSY and CDR2 FQNENV. Trimming took 4 bases from V and 7 from J; bases not matched to a gene: 6.